This T cell receptor (beta chain) was found in a study of blood T cell repertoires in COVID-19. Across the whole study: The samples span acute and convalescent COVID-19 from the United States, Italy and Spain. Nucleic acid was either cDNA or gDNA, and it came from T cells, B-cell-depleted T cells, or PBMCs.

V shed 6 bases and J 0 bases; nucleotides not matched to a gene: 6. This CDR3 spans 15 amino acids. Germline loops: CDR1 SGHRS, CDR2 YFSETQ. Authors' processing steps: Estimation of nucleated cell counts relied on the amplification of reference gene primers. Data came from immunoSEQ multiplex PCR; TCRdb stores just in-frame clones and leaves some out. The DNA gave D and trimming, while V, J and clone size come from that table. The sample has 110,000 or so clones, 81% seen once. The TCR sequence derives from a man in his fifties or sixties with acute or convalescent COVID-19. The sample was peripheral blood. The gene calls are TRBV5-1 and TRBJ1-1; 9 bases map to TRBD1. The CDR3 DNA sequence: TGCGCCAGCAACTACGGACAGGGGTTGAACACTGAAGCTTTCTTT. Protein: CASNYGQGLNTEAFF. Based on the CDR3 plus reference TRBV5-1 and TRBJ1-1, the full variable domain is KAGVTQTPRYLIKTRGQQVTLSCSPISGHRSVSWYQQTPGQGLQFLFEYFSETQRNKGNFPGRFSGRQFSNSRSEMNVSTLELGDSALYLCASNYGQGLNTEAFFGQGTRLTVV.